The 5 T cell receptor beta chains in this list originate from one sample, sequenced in a study of CD8 T cells in ankylosing spondylitis. From the 5' RACE reads, TCRdb called clonotypes with MiXCR, one entry per CDR3 protein. Here the sample spans about 240,000 distinct CDR3 sequences, about 10% being singletons. Sample: blood, either unsorted or a sorted T cell fraction (not recorded which). The receptors were sampled from a male donor with ankylosing spondylitis or in good health (not recorded which).

At least ten counts were recorded for this clonotype. The V and J genes are TRBV29-1 and TRBJ1-5; D unclear. The CDR3 runs 14 residues. Trimming shortened V by 5 bases and J by 4 bases, and 15 bases separated the two germline ends. The germline CDR1 and CDR2 sequences are SQVTM and ANQGSEA. CDR3 amino acids: CSVRAGNLNQPQHF. The CDR3 DNA reads as TGCAGCGTTAGAGCCGGGAATCTTAATCAGCCCCAGCATTTT.

This chain links TRBV11-1 with TRBJ2-1; D may correspond to TRBD1 or TRBD2 (5 bases each). The V gene lost 1 base and the J gene lost 5 bases, with 15 bases spanning the gap. Looked up from germline, CDR1 is SGHAT and CDR2 is FQDESV (reference sequence). The CDR3 contains 16 residues. As DNA, the CDR3 is TGTGCCAGCAGCTTAGTCAGCAGTAGAGGGGACAATGAGCAGTTCTTC. It translates to CASSLVSSRGDNEQFF.

This clonotype was detected ten times or more. The V call is TRBV6-5, the J call TRBJ2-7, with 11 bases that match TRBD2. V trimming: 2 bases; J trimming: 2 bases; junction bases outside the gene matches: 8. The CDR3 spans 17 residues. In germline, CDR1 is MNHEY, CDR2 SVGAGI. As DNA, the CDR3 is TGTGCCAGCAGTTACCGACTCGGGACTAGCGGAGCCTACGAGCAGTACTTC. Translation: CASSYRLGTSGAYEQYF.

With regard to this clonotype: A much larger clone is a single base away; this may be a read error. The rearrangement links TRBV27 to TRBJ2-1; D not certain. Germline V gene data show CDR1 as MNHEY and CDR2 as SMNVEV (reference sequence). V was clipped by 7 bases and J by 8 bases, with 18 bases between them. The CDR3 has 14 residues. This CDR3 reads CASNLILRAYEQFF. In DNA form, the CDR3 reads TGTGCCAGCAACCTAATCCTCCGGGCATATGAGCAGTTCTTC.

This chain links TRBV20-1 with TRBJ2-1; the D gene is possibly TRBD1 (6 bases). Trimming cost V 5 bases and J 10 bases, with 15 bases left between them. The CDR3 has 12 amino acids. Looked up from germline, CDR1 is DFQATT and CDR2 is SNEGSKA (reference sequence). CDR3 loop: CSADQLDSEQFF. The CDR3 DNA follows: TGCAGTGCTGATCAATTGGACAGCGAGCAGTTCTTC.